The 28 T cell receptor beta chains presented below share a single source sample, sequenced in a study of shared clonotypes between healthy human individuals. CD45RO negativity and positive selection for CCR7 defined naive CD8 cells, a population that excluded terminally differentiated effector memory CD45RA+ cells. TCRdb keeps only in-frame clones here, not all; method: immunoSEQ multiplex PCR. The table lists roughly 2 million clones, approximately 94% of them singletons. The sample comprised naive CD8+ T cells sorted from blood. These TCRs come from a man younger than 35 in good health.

The CDR3 DNA reads TGTGCCAGCTCGGACAGGGTCAACACTGAAGCTTTCTTT. This gives the protein CASSDRVNTEAFF. The chain recombines TRBV5-4 with TRBJ1-1, with TRBD1 matching over 8 bases. CDR3 length equals 13 residues. V shed 7 bases and J 2 bases; nucleotides not matched to a gene: 4. Germline V gene data show CDR1 as SGHNT and CDR2 as YYREEE (reference sequence).

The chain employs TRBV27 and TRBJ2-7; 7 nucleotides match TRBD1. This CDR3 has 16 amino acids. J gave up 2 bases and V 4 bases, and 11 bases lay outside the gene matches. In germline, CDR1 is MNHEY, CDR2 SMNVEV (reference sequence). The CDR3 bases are TGTGCCAGCAGTTCTCCCACAGGGGCGGTAGCCTACGAGCAGTACTTC. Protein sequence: CASSSPTGAVAYEQYF.

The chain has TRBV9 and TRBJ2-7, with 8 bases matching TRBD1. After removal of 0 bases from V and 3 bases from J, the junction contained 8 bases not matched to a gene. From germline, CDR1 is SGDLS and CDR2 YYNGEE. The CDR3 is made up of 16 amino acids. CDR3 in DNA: TGTGCCAGCAGCGTAGACTGGGCCACAGGGGGCTACGAGCAGTACTTC. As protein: CASSVDWATGGYEQYF.

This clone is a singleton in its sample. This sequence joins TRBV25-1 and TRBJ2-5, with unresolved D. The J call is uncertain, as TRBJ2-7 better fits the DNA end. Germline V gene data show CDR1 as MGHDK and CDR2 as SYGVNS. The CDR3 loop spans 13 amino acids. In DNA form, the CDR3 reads TGTGCCAGCAGTGAGCCGCCGAGCTACGAGCAGTACTTC. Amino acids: CASSEPPSYEQYF.

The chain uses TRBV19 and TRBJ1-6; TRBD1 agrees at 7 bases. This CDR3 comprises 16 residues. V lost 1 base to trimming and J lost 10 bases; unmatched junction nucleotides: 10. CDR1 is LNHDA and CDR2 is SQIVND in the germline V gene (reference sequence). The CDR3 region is CASSIAPTGLRSPLHF. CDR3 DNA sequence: TGTGCCAGTAGTATAGCCCCGACAGGGTTGCGCTCACCCCTCCACTTT.

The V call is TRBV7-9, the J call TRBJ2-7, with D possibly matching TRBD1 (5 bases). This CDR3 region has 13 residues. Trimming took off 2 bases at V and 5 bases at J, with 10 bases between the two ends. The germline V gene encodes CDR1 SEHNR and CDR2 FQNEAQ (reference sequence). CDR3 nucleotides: TGTGCCAGCAGCTTATCAGGGCGCCACGAGCAGTACTTC. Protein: CASSLSGRHEQYF.

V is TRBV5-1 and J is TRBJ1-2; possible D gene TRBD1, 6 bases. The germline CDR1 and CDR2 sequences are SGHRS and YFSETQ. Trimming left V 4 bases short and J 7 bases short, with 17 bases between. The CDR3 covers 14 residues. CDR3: CASSPTGQRPGYTF. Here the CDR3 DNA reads TGCGCCAGCAGCCCCACGGGACAACGGCCTGGCTACACCTTC. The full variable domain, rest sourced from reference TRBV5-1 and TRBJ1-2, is KAGVTQTPRYLIKTRGQQVTLSCSPISGHRSVSWYQQTPGQGLQFLFEYFSETQRNKGNFPGRFSGRQFSNSRSEMNVSTLELGDSALYLCASSPTGQRPGYTFGSGTRLTVV.

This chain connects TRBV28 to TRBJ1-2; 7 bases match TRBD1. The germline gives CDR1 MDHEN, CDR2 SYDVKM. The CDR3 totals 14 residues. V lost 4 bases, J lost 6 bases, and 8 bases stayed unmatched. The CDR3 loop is CASSYLEGAHGYTF. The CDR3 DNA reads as TGTGCCAGCAGTTATCTCGAGGGGGCGCATGGCTACACCTTC.

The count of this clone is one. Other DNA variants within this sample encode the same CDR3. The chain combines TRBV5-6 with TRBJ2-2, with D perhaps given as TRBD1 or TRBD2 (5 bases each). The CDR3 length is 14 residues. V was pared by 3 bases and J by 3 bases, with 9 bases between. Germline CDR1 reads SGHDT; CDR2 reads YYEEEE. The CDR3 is CASSSGTDTGELFF. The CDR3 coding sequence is TGTGCCAGCAGCTCCGGGACGGACACCGGGGAGCTGTTTTTT.

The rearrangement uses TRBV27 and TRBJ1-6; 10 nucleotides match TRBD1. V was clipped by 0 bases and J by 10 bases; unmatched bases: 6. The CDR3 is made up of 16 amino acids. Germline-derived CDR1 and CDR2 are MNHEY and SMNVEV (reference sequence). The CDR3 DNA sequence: TGTGCCAGCAGTTTATCGTTGACAGGGGGCCAATCACCCCTCCACTTT. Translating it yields CASSLSLTGGQSPLHF.

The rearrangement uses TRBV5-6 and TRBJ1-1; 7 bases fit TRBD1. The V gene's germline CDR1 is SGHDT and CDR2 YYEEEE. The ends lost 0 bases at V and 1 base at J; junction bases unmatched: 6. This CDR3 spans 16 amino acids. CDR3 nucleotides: TGTGCCAGCAGCTTGGGGCCAGGGGGTGCGAACACTGAAGCTTTCTTT. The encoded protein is CASSLGPGGANTEAFF.

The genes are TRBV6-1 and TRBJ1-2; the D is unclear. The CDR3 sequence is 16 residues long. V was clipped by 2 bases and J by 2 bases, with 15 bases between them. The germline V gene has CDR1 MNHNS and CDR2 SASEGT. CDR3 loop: CASSEYVVIRNYGYTF. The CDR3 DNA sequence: TGTGCCAGCAGTGAATATGTAGTGATCCGAAACTATGGCTACACCTTC.

The CDR3: CASTGAYNEQFF. CDR3 sequence (DNA): TGTGCCAGTACCGGGGCCTACAATGAGCAGTTCTTC. The V and J genes are TRBV7-9 and TRBJ2-1; possibly TRBD2 for D (5 bases). The germline V and J ends were trimmed by 9 bases and 2 bases, with 8 bases remaining between them. CDR3 length: 12 residues. Germline assignment: CDR1 SEHNR and CDR2 FQNEAQ (reference sequence).

CDR3 DNA sequence: TGTGCCAGCAGAGAAAAGGGACTGGGGAACACTGAAGCTTTCTTT. This translates into CASREKGLGNTEAFF. This sequence joins TRBV6-1 and TRBJ1-1, with TRBD1 as a possible D gene (5 bases). V lost 6 bases and J lost 1, with 15 bases in between. This CDR3 contains 15 residues. Germline loops: CDR1 MNHNS, CDR2 SASEGT.

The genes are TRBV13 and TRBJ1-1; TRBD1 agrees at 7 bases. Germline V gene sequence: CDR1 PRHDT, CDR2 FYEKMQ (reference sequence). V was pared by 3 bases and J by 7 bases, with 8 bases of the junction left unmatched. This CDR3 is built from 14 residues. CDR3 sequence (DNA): TGTGCCAGCAGCTTGAACAGGGGCGGAGATGAAGCTTTCTTT. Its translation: CASSLNRGGDEAFF.

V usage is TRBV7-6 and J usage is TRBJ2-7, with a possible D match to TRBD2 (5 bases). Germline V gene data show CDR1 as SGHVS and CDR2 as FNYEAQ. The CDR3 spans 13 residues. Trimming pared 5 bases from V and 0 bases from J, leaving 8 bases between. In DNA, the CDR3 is TGTGCCAGCAGCAAAGGGAGCTCCTACGAGCAGTACTTC. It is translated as CASSKGSSYEQYF.

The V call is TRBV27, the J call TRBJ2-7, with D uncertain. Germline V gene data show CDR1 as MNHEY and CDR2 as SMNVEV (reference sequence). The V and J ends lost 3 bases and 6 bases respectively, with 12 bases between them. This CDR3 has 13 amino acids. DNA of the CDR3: TGTGCCAGCAGTTTTTCTTCTGGTGGCGAGCAGTACTTC. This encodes CASSFSSGGEQYF.

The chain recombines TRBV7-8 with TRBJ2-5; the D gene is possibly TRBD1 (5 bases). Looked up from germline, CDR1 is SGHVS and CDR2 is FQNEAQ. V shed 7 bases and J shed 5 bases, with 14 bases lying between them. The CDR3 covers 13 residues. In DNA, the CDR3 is TGTGCCAGCATTCCAGGGCACCGGGAGACCCAGTACTTC. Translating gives CASIPGHRETQYF.

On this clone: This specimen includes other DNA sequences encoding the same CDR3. The CDR3 reads CAWSFGSGELFF. The DNA of the CDR3 is TGTGCCTGGAGTTTTGGGTCCGGGGAGCTGTTTTTT. This rearrangement joins TRBV30 to TRBJ2-2, with D hard to call. The CDR3 covers 12 residues. The germline gives CDR1 GTSNPN, CDR2 SVGIG (reference sequence). V shed 2 bases and J shed 6 bases, with 7 bases lying between them.

The CDR3 loop is CASSSFGTGWDEQYF. CDR3 nucleotides: TGCGCCAGCAGCTCCTTCGGGACAGGGTGGGATGAGCAGTACTTC. This chain uses TRBV5-1 with TRBJ2-7; 9 bases agree with TRBD1. Germline loops: CDR1 SGHRS, CDR2 YFSETQ. After removal of 3 bases from V and 7 bases from J, the junction contained 11 bases not matched to a gene. The CDR3 contains 15 residues. The whole variable domain, filled in from reference TRBV5-1 and TRBJ2-7, reads KAGVTQTPRYLIKTRGQQVTLSCSPISGHRSVSWYQQTPGQGLQFLFEYFSETQRNKGNFPGRFSGRQFSNSRSEMNVSTLELGDSALYLCASSSFGTGWDEQYFGPGTRLTVT.

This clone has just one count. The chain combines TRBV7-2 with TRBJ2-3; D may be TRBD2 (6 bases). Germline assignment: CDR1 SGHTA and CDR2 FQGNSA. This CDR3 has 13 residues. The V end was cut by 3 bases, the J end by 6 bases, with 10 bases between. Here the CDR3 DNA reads TGTGCCAGCAGCTTGTTAACTAGCGATACGCAGTATTTT. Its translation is CASSLLTSDTQYF.

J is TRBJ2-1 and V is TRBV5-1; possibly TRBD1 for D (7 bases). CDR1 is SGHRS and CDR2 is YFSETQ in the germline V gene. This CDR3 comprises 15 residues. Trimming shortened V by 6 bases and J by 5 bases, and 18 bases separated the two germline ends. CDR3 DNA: TGCGCCAGCACCAGGACAGGACTAAGAGACAATGAGCAGTTCTTC. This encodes CASTRTGLRDNEQFF.

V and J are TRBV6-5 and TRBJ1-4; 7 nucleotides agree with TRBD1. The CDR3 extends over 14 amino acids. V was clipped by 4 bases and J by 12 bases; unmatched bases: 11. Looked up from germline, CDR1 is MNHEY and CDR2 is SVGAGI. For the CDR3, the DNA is TGTGCCAGCAGTTCCCTGTCGGAGGGGACAGAACTGTTTTTT. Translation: CASSSLSEGTELFF.

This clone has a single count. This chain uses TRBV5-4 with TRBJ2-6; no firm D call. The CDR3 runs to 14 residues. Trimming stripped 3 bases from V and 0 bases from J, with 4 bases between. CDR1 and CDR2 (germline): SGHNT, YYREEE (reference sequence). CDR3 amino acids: CASSYNSGANVLTF. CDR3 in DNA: TGTGCCAGCAGCTATAACTCTGGGGCCAACGTCCTGACTTTC.

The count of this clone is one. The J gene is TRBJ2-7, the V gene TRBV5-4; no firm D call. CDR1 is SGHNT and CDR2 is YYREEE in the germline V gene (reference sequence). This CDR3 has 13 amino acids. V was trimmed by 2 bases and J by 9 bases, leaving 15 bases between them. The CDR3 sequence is CASSLWGSPGQYF. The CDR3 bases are TGTGCCAGCAGCTTATGGGGTAGTCCAGGGCAGTACTTC.

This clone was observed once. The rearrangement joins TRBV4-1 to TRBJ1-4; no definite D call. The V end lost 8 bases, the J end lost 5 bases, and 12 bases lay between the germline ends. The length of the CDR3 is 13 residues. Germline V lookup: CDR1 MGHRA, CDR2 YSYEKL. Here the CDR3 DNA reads TGCGCCAGCGGGATGGACCGGAATGAAAAACTGTTTTTT. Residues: CASGMDRNEKLFF.

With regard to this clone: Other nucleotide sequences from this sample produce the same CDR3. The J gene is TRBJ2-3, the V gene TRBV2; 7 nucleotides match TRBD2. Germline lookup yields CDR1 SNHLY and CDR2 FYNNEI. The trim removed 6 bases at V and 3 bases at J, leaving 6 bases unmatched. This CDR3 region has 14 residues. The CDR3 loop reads CASSPYGGTDTQYF. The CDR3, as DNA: TGTGCCAGCAGCCCATACGGGGGGACAGATACGCAGTATTTT.

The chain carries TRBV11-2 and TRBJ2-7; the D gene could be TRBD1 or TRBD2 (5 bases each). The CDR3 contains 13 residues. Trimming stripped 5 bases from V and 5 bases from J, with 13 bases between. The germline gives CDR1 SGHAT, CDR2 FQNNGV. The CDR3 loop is CASSPSGGHEQYF. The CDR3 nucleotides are TGTGCCAGCAGCCCTAGTGGGGGACACGAGCAGTACTTC. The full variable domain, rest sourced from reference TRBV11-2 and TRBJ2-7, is EAGVAQSPRYKIIEKRQSVAFWCNPISGHATLYWYQQILGQGPKLLIQFQNNGVVDDSQLPKDRFSAERLKGVDSTLKIQPAKLEDSAVYLCASSPSGGHEQYFGPGTRLTVT.